Sequencing of this T cell receptor (beta chain) was carried out in a study of blood T cell repertoires in COVID-19. Looking at the study overall: Sources were T cells, B-cell-depleted T cells, or PBMCs; the material itself was cDNA or gDNA.

Only one count was recorded for this clone. V dropped 3 bases and J dropped 8 bases, with 18 bases sitting between them. The CDR3 has 15 amino acids. The germline CDR1 and CDR2 sequences are SGHRS and YFSETQ. Authors' processing steps: Estimation of nucleated cell counts was performed using reference gene primer amplification. Data came from immunoSEQ multiplex PCR; TCRdb stores just in-frame clones and leaves some out. The V and J calls and clone size come from that table; D and trimming were worked out from the DNA. The table records 210,000 or so clones, around 87% of them present only once. The chain is built from TRBV5-1 and TRBJ2-1; no clear D gene. The source material was peripheral blood. The TCR comes from a man aged 50-59 years with acute or convalescent COVID-19. CDR3 sequence: CASSSPVGRSDEQFF. CDR3 DNA: TGCGCCAGCAGCTCCCCCGTCGGTAGGAGCGATGAGCAGTTCTTC.